One T cell receptor (beta chain) is described in this entry. Germline V gene lookup returns CDR1 SEHNR and CDR2 FQNEAQ (reference sequence). The CDR3 contains 14 residues. V was pared by 6 bases and J by 0 bases, with 6 bases between. TCRdb's copy holds only in-frame clones and misses some; the assay was immunoSEQ multiplex PCR. Of some 24,000 clones listed, about 89% are singletons. This entry comes from a study of blood T cell repertoires in COVID-19. The sample consisted of peripheral blood. V gene TRBV7-9 combines with J gene TRBJ1-6, with unresolved D. This receptor was obtained from a man in his 70s with COVID-19, enrolled during active disease. CDR3 amino acids: CASRSDSYNSPLHF. The CDR3 DNA reads TGTGCCAGCAGGAGCGACTCCTATAATTCACCCCTCCACTTT.